A single sample gave rise to the 6 T cell receptor beta chains below, sequenced in a study of T cell responses to AZD1222 COVID-19 vaccine. This table comes from immunoSEQ multiplex PCR, and its TCRdb copy is limited to in-frame clones, with some not included. The sample yields under 200,000 clones, roughly 94% seen once. This sample comprised peripheral blood, obtained 28 days after the second AZD1222 dose. These receptors all stem from an adult who received the AZD1222 COVID-19 vaccine.

V usage is TRBV18 and J usage is TRBJ2-7, with D possibly TRBD2 on 5 matching bases. The CDR3 length is 15 residues. Trimming took off 0 bases at V and 7 bases at J, with 16 bases between the two ends. Germline CDR1 and CDR2: KGHSH and LQKENI. CDR3 loop: CASSPPNLAGGEQYF. In DNA, the CDR3 is TGTGCCAGCTCACCACCGAACCTGGCAGGAGGAGAGCAGTACTTC.

This sequence joins TRBV30 and TRBJ2-7, with 11 bases that match TRBD2. Germline-derived CDR1 and CDR2 are GTSNPN and SVGIG (reference sequence). J was trimmed by 7 bases and V by 7 bases; bases with no gene match: 9. The CDR3 spans 13 residues. The CDR3 coding sequence is TGTGCCTCGCACCAACTAGCGGGGGTGGAGCAGTACTTC. Amino acids: CASHQLAGVEQYF.

This clone was found once. The CDR3, as DNA: TGTGCTGTTGTAACAGGGCTGGGAAACACCATATATTTT. It translates to CAVVTGLGNTIYF. The rearrangement uses TRBV12-3 or TRBV12-4 and TRBJ1-3; D may be TRBD1 (6 bases). CDR3 length equals 13 residues.

Of note for this clone: The junction departs from germline at one end; a sequencing error may be responsible. The chain uses TRBV7-7 and TRBJ2-2, with D uncertain. The CDR3 length is 12 residues. Germline CDR1 SSHAT, CDR2 FNYEAQ (reference sequence). The CDR3 here is CASSFRSGELFF. The CDR3 DNA reads TGTGCTAGCAGCTTTCGCTCCGGGGAGCTGTTTTTT.

This chain uses TRBV18 with TRBJ2-5; weak D call: TRBD2 (5 bases). V lost 2 bases to trimming and J lost 5 bases, with 15 bases between them. CDR1 and CDR2 from the germline V gene are KGHSH and LQKENI. The CDR3 runs 15 residues. The CDR3 sequence: CASSPKSGERETQYF. The CDR3 region has the DNA TGTGCCAGCTCACCAAAAAGTGGCGAGCGGGAGACCCAGTACTTC.

The chain couples TRBV7-6 to TRBJ2-2, with 15 bases lining up with TRBD2. The CDR3 runs 20 residues. The V gene end was trimmed by 0 bases and the J gene end by 3 bases; junction bases not matched to a gene: 8. Germline values: CDR1 SGHVS, CDR2 FNYEAQ. DNA of the CDR3: TGTGCCAGCAGCTTAGCCCCATGGACTAGCGGGAGGGCCCACACCGGGGAGCTGTTTTTT. Protein sequence: CASSLAPWTSGRAHTGELFF.